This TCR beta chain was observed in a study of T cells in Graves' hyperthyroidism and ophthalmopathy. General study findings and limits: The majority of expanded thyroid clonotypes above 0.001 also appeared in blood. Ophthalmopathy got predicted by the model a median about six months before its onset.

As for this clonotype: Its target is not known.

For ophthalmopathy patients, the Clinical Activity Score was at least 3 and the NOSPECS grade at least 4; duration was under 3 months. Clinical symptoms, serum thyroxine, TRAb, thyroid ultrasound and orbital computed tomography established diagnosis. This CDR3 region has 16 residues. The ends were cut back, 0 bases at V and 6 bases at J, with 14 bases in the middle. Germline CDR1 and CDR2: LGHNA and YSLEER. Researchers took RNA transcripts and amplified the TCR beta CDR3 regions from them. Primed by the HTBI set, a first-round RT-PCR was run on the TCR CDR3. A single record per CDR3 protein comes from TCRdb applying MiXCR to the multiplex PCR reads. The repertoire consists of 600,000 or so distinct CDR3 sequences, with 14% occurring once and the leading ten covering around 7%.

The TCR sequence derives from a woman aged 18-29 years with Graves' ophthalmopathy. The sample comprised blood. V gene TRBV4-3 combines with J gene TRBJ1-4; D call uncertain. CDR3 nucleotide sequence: TGCGCCAGCAGCCAAGATGGAAGGGCCCCCCATGAAAAACTGTTTTTT. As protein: CASSQDGRAPHEKLFF.